The 24 T cell receptor beta chains below come from one sample, sequenced in a study of technical replicates of blood from a handful of donors. Some clones are missing from TCRdb's copy, which holds only in-frame ones; the method was immunoSEQ multiplex PCR. The data contain 80,000 to 95,000 clones, around 96% of them seen just once; the ten biggest clones take up around 0.31%. What was sequenced was T cells isolated from PBMCs. The receptors stem from a human donor in good health.

The gene calls are TRBV4-3 and TRBJ2-2, with D perhaps TRBD1 (6 bases). V was pared by 6 bases and J by 3 bases, with 11 bases between. Germline lookup yields CDR1 LGHNA and CDR2 YSLEER. CDR3 length: 14 amino acids. CDR3 sequence: CASSMDSHTGELFF. The CDR3 DNA is TGCGCCAGCAGTATGGACAGTCACACCGGGGAGCTGTTTTTT.

This chain uses TRBV2 with TRBJ1-1, with D uncertain. Trimming cost V 2 bases and J 1 base, with 14 bases left between them. This CDR3 has 16 amino acids. Germline V gene lookup returns CDR1 SNHLY and CDR2 FYNNEI. In DNA, the CDR3 is TGTGCCAGCAGTGAATTGGGTGGGTCAGGGAACACTGAAGCTTTCTTT. It encodes CASSELGGSGNTEAFF.

The chain has TRBV29-1 and TRBJ1-1; tentative D call: TRBD1 (5 bases). V was trimmed by 2 bases and J by 4 bases, leaving 8 bases between them. Germline V gene sequence: CDR1 SQVTM, CDR2 ANQGSEA. There are 12 residues in the CDR3. The CDR3 here is CSVESGGTEAFF. The DNA for the CDR3 is TGCAGCGTTGAATCGGGGGGCACTGAAGCTTTCTTT. Full variable domain (missing parts from reference TRBV29-1 and TRBJ1-1): SAVISQKPSRDICQRGTSLTIQCQVDSQVTMMFWYRQQPGQSLTLIATANQGSEATYESGFVIDKFPISRPNLTFSTLTVSNMSPEDSSIYLCSVESGGTEAFFGQGTRLTVV.

The CDR3 loop reads CASREENAGTDYF. The CDR3 nucleotides read TGTGCCAGCAGGGAAGAGAATGCCGGGACTGACTACTTC. The chain uses TRBV5-5 and TRBJ2-7, with D perhaps TRBD2 (6 bases). The CDR3 runs 13 residues. V lost 5 bases to trimming and J lost 13 bases, with 22 bases between them. Germline-derived CDR1 and CDR2 are SGHKS and YYEKEE (reference sequence).

The chain recombines TRBV7-3 with TRBJ2-3, with 10 bases fitting TRBD2. CDR1 and CDR2 (germline): SGHTA, FQGTGA. V was pared by 4 bases and J by 3 bases, with 4 bases of the junction left unmatched. The length of the CDR3 is 15 residues. CDR3 in amino acids: CASSSLAGETDTQYF. The CDR3 DNA sequence: TGTGCCAGCAGCTCCCTAGCGGGAGAGACAGATACGCAGTATTTT.

V is TRBV19 and J is TRBJ1-3; no firm D call. Trimming cost V 6 bases and J 0 bases, with 6 bases left between them. CDR1 LNHDA and CDR2 SQIVND come from the germline V gene (reference sequence). This CDR3 spans 13 amino acids. The CDR3 DNA sequence: TGTGCCAGTAGCCTAGACTCTGGAAACACCATATATTTT. Protein sequence: CASSLDSGNTIYF.

The rearrangement joins TRBV30 to TRBJ1-2; a possible D gene is TRBD1 (6 bases). Germline CDR1 reads GTSNPN; CDR2 reads SVGIG (reference sequence). The CDR3 length is 14 residues. Trimming pared 2 bases from V and 2 bases from J, leaving 12 bases between. CDR3 sequence reads: CAWSLGHSNYGYTF. The CDR3 bases are TGTGCCTGGAGTCTGGGACATTCGAACTATGGCTACACCTTC.

The chain carries TRBV6-5 and TRBJ1-2; D perhaps matches TRBD1 (5 bases). The CDR3 consists of 15 residues. Germline lookup yields CDR1 MNHEY and CDR2 SVGAGI. Trimming stripped 0 bases from V and 6 bases from J, with 14 bases between. CDR3 in amino acids: CASSYSPTGPNGYTF. The CDR3 region has the DNA TGTGCCAGCAGTTACTCTCCTACAGGTCCAAATGGCTACACCTTC.

The chain carries TRBV6-1 and TRBJ2-1; TRBD2 agrees at 11 bases. Germline V lookup: CDR1 MNHNS, CDR2 SASEGT. V lost 10 bases and J lost 5; bases outside the gene matches: 10. The CDR3 is made up of 15 amino acids. The CDR3 region has the DNA TGTGCCACCTCTAAGTCTAGCGGGAGGCACAATGAGCAGTTCTTC. The encoded protein is CATSKSSGRHNEQFF.

This chain connects TRBV7-2 to TRBJ2-1, with TRBD1 matching over 8 bases. With 5 bases clipped from V and 8 bases from J, the junction kept 11 bases outside the gene matches. CDR1 is SGHTA, CDR2 FQGNSA, per germline. This CDR3 has 15 residues. The chain's CDR3 is CASSQRTGLVHEQFF. CDR3 nucleotides: TGTGCCAGCAGCCAGCGGACAGGGCTAGTTCATGAGCAGTTCTTC.

The genes are TRBV27 and TRBJ2-7; D remains unclear. Germline CDR1 is MNHEY and CDR2 is SMNVEV (reference sequence). Deletions cut 3 bases from V and 2 bases from J, with 8 bases between. The CDR3 covers 13 residues. The DNA for the CDR3 is TGTGCCAGCAGTTTCTCGATAGCCTACGAGCAGTACTTC. Encoded protein: CASSFSIAYEQYF.

The genes are TRBV7-2 and TRBJ2-7, with D possibly TRBD1 on 5 matching bases. Trimming took off 3 bases at V and 5 bases at J, with 8 bases between the two ends. The CDR3 contains 12 residues. Germline CDR1 SGHTA, CDR2 FQGNSA. The CDR3: CASSFQGNEQYF. The CDR3 bases are TGTGCCAGCAGCTTTCAGGGCAACGAGCAGTACTTC.

The chain carries TRBV18 and TRBJ1-2; unclear D gene. There are 14 residues in the CDR3. V shed 1 base and J shed 6 bases, with 12 bases lying between them. Germline CDR1 is KGHSH and CDR2 is LQKENI. This chain's CDR3 is CASSPQRQYHGYTF. The DNA for the CDR3 is TGTGCCAGCTCACCACAACGCCAGTACCATGGCTACACCTTC.

V and J are TRBV30 and TRBJ1-1; D perhaps matches TRBD1 (6 bases). The CDR3 runs to 14 residues. Germline values: CDR1 GTSNPN, CDR2 SVGIG (reference sequence). The germline V and J ends were trimmed by 4 bases and 0 bases, with 12 bases remaining between them. The CDR3 protein is CAWNRQAVNTEAFF. Here the CDR3 DNA reads TGTGCCTGGAACCGACAGGCTGTGAACACTGAAGCTTTCTTT.

The rearrangement uses TRBV25-1 and TRBJ2-3; 8 nucleotides line up with TRBD1. Germline CDR1 is MGHDK and CDR2 is SYGVNS. The V and J ends lost 7 bases and 5 bases, in that order; junction bases with no gene match: 11. The CDR3 length is 15 residues. The CDR3: CASTSPYRGEDTQYF. Written as DNA, the CDR3 is TGTGCCAGCACCTCACCTTACAGGGGGGAAGATACGCAGTATTTT.

This sequence joins TRBV2 and TRBJ2-7; 8 bases match TRBD1. J was trimmed by 4 bases and V by 6 bases; bases with no gene match: 5. CDR3 length: 13 residues. The V gene's germline CDR1 is SNHLY and CDR2 FYNNEI. The CDR3 sequence is CASRSGGRYEQYF. CDR3 DNA: TGTGCCAGCAGATCAGGGGGCCGGTACGAGCAGTACTTC. The complete variable domain, with remaining parts taken from reference TRBV2 and TRBJ2-7, reads EPEVTQTPSHQVTQMGQEVILRCVPISNHLYFYWYRQILGQKVEFLVSFYNNEISEKSEIFDDQFSVERPDGSNFTLKIRSTKLEDSAMYFCASRSGGRYEQYFGPGTRLTVT.

The rearrangement uses TRBV15 and TRBJ1-2; D not resolved. Trimming pared 0 bases from V and 2 bases from J, leaving 7 bases between. Germline V gives CDR1 LNHNV, CDR2 YYDKDF (reference sequence). This CDR3 comprises 14 residues. CDR3 sequence reads: CATSRDSENYGYTF. The CDR3 bases are TGTGCCACCAGCAGAGATTCCGAGAACTATGGCTACACCTTC. Combining the CDR3 with reference TRBV15 and TRBJ1-2 gives the whole variable domain DAMVIQNPRYQVTQFGKPVTLSCSQTLNHNVMYWYQQKSSQAPKLLFHYYDKDFNNEADTPDNFQSRRPNTSFCFLDIRSPGLGDTAMYLCATSRDSENYGYTFGSGTRLTVV.

The chain recombines TRBV28 with TRBJ1-2, with D unresolved. V was shortened by 2 bases and J by 1 base, with 8 bases between the two germline ends. There are 14 residues in the CDR3. Germline CDR1 reads MDHEN; CDR2 reads SYDVKM. The CDR3 nucleotides are TGTGCCAGCAGTTTAGGGCCTCATAACTATGGCTACACCTTC. As protein: CASSLGPHNYGYTF.

This chain joins TRBV11-2 and TRBJ2-1; D perhaps matches TRBD2 (5 bases). In germline, CDR1 is SGHAT, CDR2 FQNNGV. The CDR3 length is 15 residues. Trimming pared 5 bases from V and 0 bases from J, leaving 11 bases between. CDR3 sequence (DNA): TGTGCCAGCAGCCTTCAGCGGAGCTCCTACAATGAGCAGTTCTTC. Its protein is CASSLQRSSYNEQFF.

This chain connects TRBV5-1 to TRBJ2-7; TRBD2 is a possible D gene (5 bases). Germline CDR1 reads SGHRS; CDR2 reads YFSETQ. The CDR3 consists of 14 residues. Trimming stripped 4 bases from V and 0 bases from J, with 11 bases between. The CDR3 protein is CASSIDGDSYEQYF. The CDR3 nucleotides are TGCGCCAGCAGCATAGACGGGGACTCCTACGAGCAGTACTTC.

The rearrangement joins TRBV9 to TRBJ2-1, with TRBD1 as a possible D gene (5 bases). Trimming took off 0 bases at V and 9 bases at J, with 16 bases between the two ends. CDR1 and CDR2 (germline): SGDLS, YYNGEE. This CDR3 region has 15 residues. CDR3 sequence reads: CASSVDTGWPGEQFF. The CDR3 nucleotides are TGTGCCAGCAGCGTAGATACAGGATGGCCGGGTGAGCAGTTCTTC.

This chain joins TRBV7-2 and TRBJ2-7; possible D gene TRBD1, 5 bases. V was clipped by 3 bases and J by 1 base, with 7 bases between them. The CDR3 length is 13 residues. CDR1 SGHTA and CDR2 FQGNSA come from the germline V gene. The chain's CDR3 is CASSFRESYEQYF. The CDR3 region has the DNA TGTGCCAGCAGCTTCAGGGAATCCTACGAGCAGTACTTC.

The chain is built from TRBV29-1 and TRBJ2-7; no definite D call. Germline V CDR1 and CDR2: SQVTM, ANQGSEA. With 4 bases removed from V and 0 bases from J, the gap between germline ends came to 4 bases. The CDR3 consists of 11 residues. The CDR3 here is CSVVSSYEQYF. The CDR3 nucleotides are TGCAGCGTTGTTAGCTCCTACGAGCAGTACTTC.

V usage is TRBV27 and J usage is TRBJ2-7, with 11 bases lining up with TRBD2. V was clipped by 0 bases and J by 5 bases; unmatched bases: 6. The CDR3 is 16 amino acids. CDR1 is MNHEY and CDR2 is SMNVEV in the germline V gene (reference sequence). CDR3 DNA sequence: TGTGCCAGCAGTTTATCGACAACTAGCGGGAGTAACGAGCAGTACTTC. Translation gives CASSLSTTSGSNEQYF.